Listed below are T cell receptor beta chains from one sample, sequenced in a study of cytomegalovirus exposure and HLA in healthy donors. TCRdb keeps only in-frame clones here, not all; method: immunoSEQ multiplex PCR. The data contain about 200,000 clones, around four fifths of them singletons. Sequenced material: PBMCs. All receptors come from a woman in her forties in good health and CMV-seronegative. Both conserved end residues are part of each CDR3. D genes are given only for firm matches. Clone size is not always given. Where it is, it says once, few, many or a class for expanded clones.

NA,TRBV5-4,NA,TRBJ2-7,CASSDTGVSYEQYF,TGTGCCAGCAGCGATACGGGAGTCTCCTACGAGCAGTACTTC
NA,TRBV30,TRBD1,TRBJ1-5,CASRGQGNQPQHF,TGTGCCTCCAGAGGACAGGGTAATCAGCCCCAGCATTTT
NA,TRBV7-9,TRBD1,TRBJ2-2,CASIRTGGNTGELFF,TGTGCCAGCATCCGTACAGGGGGAAACACCGGGGAGCTGTTTTTT
few,TRBV7-2,NA,TRBJ2-5,CASSFRGWGEETQYF,TGTGCCAGCAGCTTTAGGGGTTGGGGTGAAGAGACCCAGTACTTC
NA,TRBV13,NA,TRBJ2-5,CASSLARGVGETQYF,TGTGCCAGCAGCTTAGCCCGGGGAGTAGGAGAGACCCAGTACTTC
NA,TRBV5-1,NA,TRBJ1-4,CASSLSEGEKLFF,TGCGCCAGCAGCTTGTCTGAGGGTGAAAAACTGTTTTTT
NA,TRBV5-4,NA,TRBJ2-1,CASSFFFYNEQFF,TGTGCCAGCAGCTTTTTCTTTTACAATGAGCAGTTCTTC
few,TRBV10-3,TRBD1,TRBJ1-1,CAIRDGQGNTEAFF,TGTGCCATCAGAGACGGACAGGGGAACACTGAAGCTTTCTTT
once,TRBV19,NA,TRBJ1-1,CASSIDHGSEAFF,TGTGCCAGTAGTATAGATCACGGGAGTGAAGCTTTCTTT
once,TRBV6-5,NA,TRBJ1-1,CASSYSPGGEAFF,TGTGCCAGCAGTTACTCACCAGGAGGTGAAGCTTTCTTT
NA,TRBV7-2,TRBD2,TRBJ2-3,CASRLGAGGRGDTQYF,TGTGCCAGCAGACTCGGAGCGGGAGGGCGGGGAGATACGCAGTATTTT
few,TRBV10-3,TRBD2,TRBJ2-1,CAISGLAGGGEQFF,TGTGCCATCTCTGGACTAGCGGGAGGAGGTGAGCAGTTCTTC
NA,TRBV30,NA,TRBJ1-5,CAWSRAANQPQHF,TGTGCCTGGAGCCGTGCGGCCAATCAGCCCCAGCATTTT
NA,TRBV7-6,TRBD2,TRBJ2-1,CASSLTTIERDWSGNEQFF,TGTGCCAGCAGCCTTACCACGATAGAGCGGGACTGGAGCGGCAATGAGCAGTTCTTC
NA,TRBV5-1,TRBD1,TRBJ2-7,CASSRQGSSYEQYF,TGCGCCAGCAGCCGACAGGGGAGCTCCTACGAGCAGTACTTC
NA,TRBV28,NA,TRBJ2-7,CASSFRGQLRDEQYF,TGTGCCAGCAGTTTTCGGGGACAATTAAGGGACGAGCAGTACTTC